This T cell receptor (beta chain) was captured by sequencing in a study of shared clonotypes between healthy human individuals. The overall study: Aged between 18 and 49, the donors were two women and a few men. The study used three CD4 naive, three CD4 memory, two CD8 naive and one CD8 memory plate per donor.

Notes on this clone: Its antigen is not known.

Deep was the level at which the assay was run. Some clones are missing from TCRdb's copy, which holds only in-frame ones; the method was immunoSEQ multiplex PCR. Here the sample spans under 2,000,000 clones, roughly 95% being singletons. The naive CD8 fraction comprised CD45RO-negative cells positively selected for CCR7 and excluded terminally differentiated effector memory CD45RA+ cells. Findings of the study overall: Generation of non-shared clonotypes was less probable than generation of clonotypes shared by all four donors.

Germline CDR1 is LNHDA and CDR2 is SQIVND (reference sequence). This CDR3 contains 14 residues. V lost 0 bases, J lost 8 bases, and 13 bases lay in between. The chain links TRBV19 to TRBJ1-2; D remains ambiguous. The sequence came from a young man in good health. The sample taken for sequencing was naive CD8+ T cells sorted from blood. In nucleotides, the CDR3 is TGTGCCAGTAGTATAGATGACTCACCGATCGGCTACACCTTC. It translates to CASSIDDSPIGYTF.